This T cell receptor beta chain was recorded in a study of human T cells and chemical hapten exposure. Time point meaning: patch test 3, about 24 weeks after DPC sensitization. Treatment reported: therapeutic diphenylcyclopropenone sensitization with weekly scalp DPC. One entry per CDR3 protein results from TCRdb running MiXCR on the RACE reads. The top ten clones hold 1.1% of a sample with over 80,000 distinct CDR3 sequences, under 13% of them seen once. The sample holds a few counts of this clonotype. Germline CDR1 reads SGHRS; CDR2 reads YFSETQ. With V trimmed by 5 bases and J by 4 bases, 8 bases remained unmatched. CDR3 length: 16 amino acids.

The chain employs TRBV5-1 and TRBJ2-2, with 10 bases lining up with TRBD1. The source is a woman between 25 and 40 years old with alopecia areata. Some clones in this sample may be carry-over from other donors' samples. This material consisted of whole blood, taken in connection with sensitization to the hapten diphenylcyclopropenone (DPC). The chain's CDR3 is CASRTPGQGSTGELFF. CDR3 in DNA: TGCGCCAGCAGAACTCCGGGACAGGGGAGCACCGGGGAGCTGTTTTTT.